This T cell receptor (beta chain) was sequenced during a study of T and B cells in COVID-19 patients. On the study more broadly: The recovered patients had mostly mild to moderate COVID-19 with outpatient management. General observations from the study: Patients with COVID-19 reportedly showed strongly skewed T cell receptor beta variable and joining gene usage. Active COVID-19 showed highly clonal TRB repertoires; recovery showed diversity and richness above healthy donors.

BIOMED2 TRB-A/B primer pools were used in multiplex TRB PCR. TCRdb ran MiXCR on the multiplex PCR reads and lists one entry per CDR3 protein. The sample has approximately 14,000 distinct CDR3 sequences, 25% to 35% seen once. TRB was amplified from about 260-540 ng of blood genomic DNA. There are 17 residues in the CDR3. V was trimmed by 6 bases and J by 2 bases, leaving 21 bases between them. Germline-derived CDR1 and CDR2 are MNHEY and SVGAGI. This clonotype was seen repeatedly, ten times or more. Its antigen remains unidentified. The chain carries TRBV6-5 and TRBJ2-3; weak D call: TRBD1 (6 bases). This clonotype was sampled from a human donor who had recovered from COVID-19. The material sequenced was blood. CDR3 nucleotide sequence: TGTGCCAGCAGCCCGGCTAAACAGGGCTTTCTCACAGATACGCAGTATTTT. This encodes CASSPAKQGFLTDTQYF.